This T cell receptor (beta chain) is from a study of cytomegalovirus exposure and HLA in healthy donors. Findings and caveats of the study: Other equally common chains were less clonally expanded than HLA-associated TCR beta chains, a later analysis showed. Cytomegalovirus-associated TCR beta chains were listed, numbering roughly 150. There were some public TCRs occurring in many donors, but most TCR sequences were rare. CMV serostatus stood as the only immune exposure information on hand.

13 Jbeta primers and 60 Vbeta primers were used for the PCR. Assay used: immunoSEQ multiplex PCR; TCRdb lists only in-frame clones, some missing. This sample has more than 150,000 clones; over 75% occur once, and the top ten carry roughly 0.2%. In the case of this clone: Its cognate antigen is unknown.

The CDR3 length is 13 residues. The V gene's germline CDR1 is LGHNT and CDR2 FRNRAP. Trimming took 9 bases from V and 0 from J; bases not matched to a gene: 4. The source material was PBMCs. The clonotype was recovered from a girl under three years old in good health and CMV-seronegative. The rearrangement links TRBV12-5 to TRBJ2-7, with TRBD2 matching over 8 bases. This chain's CDR3 is CASSGLGSYEQYF. CDR3 in DNA: TGTGCTAGCTCGGGACTAGGCTCCTACGAGCAGTACTTC.